This paragraph reports one T cell receptor (beta chain). Method: immunoSEQ multiplex PCR; TCRdb's copy keeps in-frame clones and lacks some. The repertoire has around 26,000 clones, less than 80% of them found once; the top ten carry over 30%. The data belong to a study of blood T cell repertoires in COVID-19. The CDR3 runs 17 residues. CDR1 and CDR2 from the germline V gene are LNHDA and SQIVND (reference sequence). V shed 5 bases and J 7 bases; nucleotides not matched to a gene: 11. The sample taken for sequencing was peripheral blood. The clonotype originates from a man in his 70s with acute or convalescent COVID-19. The chain employs TRBV19 and TRBJ2-3; 14 nucleotides line up with TRBD2. The CDR3 nucleotides are TGTGCCAGTAGTCCCCGGGGGACTAGCGGGGGAGGGAATACGCAGTATTTT. Residues: CASSPRGTSGGGNTQYF. The complete variable domain, with remaining parts taken from reference TRBV19 and TRBJ2-3, reads DGGITQSPKYLFRKEGQNVTLSCEQNLNHDAMYWYRQDPGQGLRLIYYSQIVNDFQKGDIAEGYSVSREKKESFPLTVTSAQKNPTAFYLCASSPRGTSGGGNTQYFGPGTRLTVL.